This passage covers 28 T cell receptor beta chains from one sample sequenced in a study of cytotoxic CD8 clonotypes in ibrutinib-treated CLL. Data came from immunoSEQ multiplex PCR; TCRdb stores just in-frame clones and leaves some out. The sample lists about 39,000 clones, approximately 71% occurring once. The source material was PBMCs, sampled at disease progression, from a patient treated with ibrutinib. These receptor sequences come from a human donor with chronic lymphocytic leukemia.

This chain joins TRBV27 and TRBJ2-7; D uncertain. CDR1 is MNHEY, CDR2 SMNVEV, per germline (reference sequence). V lost 3 bases, J lost 1 base, and 16 bases lay in between. This CDR3 is 16 amino acids long. The CDR3 region is CASSFPMACLSYEQYF. CDR3 DNA: TGTGCCAGCAGTTTCCCAATGGCGTGTCTTTCCTACGAGCAGTACTTC.

The gene calls are TRBV27 and TRBJ2-5; TRBD2 aligns across 7 bases. The CDR3 has 17 residues. With V trimmed by 4 bases and J by 0 bases, 11 bases remained unmatched. The germline V gene encodes CDR1 MNHEY and CDR2 SMNVEV (reference sequence). CDR3 region: CASSSKRDGKYQETQYF. In DNA, the CDR3 is TGTGCCAGCAGTTCGAAGCGGGACGGAAAGTACCAAGAGACCCAGTACTTC.

This clone was recorded once. The chain recombines TRBV28 with TRBJ2-7; D is perhaps TRBD1 (6 bases). Germline V lookup: CDR1 MDHEN, CDR2 SYDVKM. This CDR3 is 21 amino acids long. Trimming shortened V by 3 bases and J by 0 bases, and 30 bases separated the two germline ends. The CDR3 DNA sequence: TGTGCCAGCAGTTTCACTTGGGGGCTGGCCTTTTTGAGCGCCAGCTCCTACGAGCAGTACTTC. Encoded protein: CASSFTWGLAFLSASSYEQYF.

The V call is TRBV6-5, the J call TRBJ2-7; D may correspond to TRBD1 or TRBD2 (5 bases each). The CDR3 has 12 residues. Trimming cost V 6 bases and J 3 bases, with 9 bases left between them. Germline V gene lookup returns CDR1 MNHEY and CDR2 SVGAGI. CDR3 amino acids: CASRTDYYEQYF. The DNA for the CDR3 is TGTGCCAGCAGGACAGACTACTACGAGCAGTACTTC.

The gene calls are TRBV9 and TRBJ2-3; 16 nucleotides agree with TRBD2. CDR1 SGDLS and CDR2 YYNGEE come from the germline V gene. Trimming took 4 bases from V and 2 from J; bases not matched to a gene: 10. The CDR3 spans 19 residues. The CDR3 protein is CASSPLPGTSGRATDTQYF. Here the CDR3 DNA reads TGTGCCAGCAGCCCCCTCCCAGGGACTAGCGGGAGGGCCACAGATACGCAGTATTTT.

V and J are TRBV4-1 and TRBJ1-1; a possible D gene is TRBD1 (5 bases). The V gene lost 4 bases and the J gene lost 5 bases, with 11 bases spanning the gap. The CDR3 covers 13 residues. Germline CDR1 reads MGHRA; CDR2 reads YSYEKL. The CDR3, as DNA: TGCGCCAGCAGCCCACGGGGCAGGACTGAAGCTTTCTTT. Translating it yields CASSPRGRTEAFF.

The sample holds one count of this clone. The CDR3 loop is CASSPGGQPTDTQYF. In nucleotides, the CDR3 is TGTGCCAGCAGCCCGGGGGGACAGCCCACAGATACGCAGTATTTT. V gene TRBV11-2 combines with J gene TRBJ2-3, with D possibly being TRBD1 or TRBD2 (7 bases each). Per germline, CDR1 SGHAT and CDR2 FQNNGV. The CDR3 contains 15 residues. With 5 bases removed from V and 2 bases from J, the gap between germline ends came to 14 bases.

The chain links TRBV2 to TRBJ2-1; D gene ambiguous. CDR3 length: 13 amino acids. Germline V gene data show CDR1 as SNHLY and CDR2 as FYNNEI. Trimming shortened V by 7 bases and J by 2 bases, and 9 bases separated the two germline ends. The CDR3 reads CASKDLAYNEQFF. CDR3 sequence (DNA): TGTGCCAGCAAGGATTTGGCCTACAATGAGCAGTTCTTC.

This chain connects TRBV27 to TRBJ1-5, with no clear D. Trimming left V 10 bases short and J 2 bases short, with 12 bases between. This CDR3 has 13 amino acids. Germline V gene sequence: CDR1 MNHEY, CDR2 SMNVEV (reference sequence). CDR3 in amino acids: CATRRGRNQPQHF. The CDR3 DNA is TGTGCCACCAGGCGGGGTCGCAATCAGCCCCAGCATTTT.

The V call is TRBV30, the J call TRBJ2-3, with D perhaps TRBD1 or TRBD2 (5 bases each). V lost 2 bases to trimming and J lost 0 bases, with 9 bases between them. The CDR3 runs to 14 residues. The germline V gene encodes CDR1 GTSNPN and CDR2 SVGIG (reference sequence). CDR3 nucleotides: TGTGCCTGGAGTTCGAGGGGTAGCACAGATACGCAGTATTTT. It encodes CAWSSRGSTDTQYF.

This clone was detected a few times. The V and J genes are TRBV27 and TRBJ1-5; D remains unclear. V was pared by 6 bases and J by 0 bases, with 15 bases between. The germline CDR1 and CDR2 sequences are MNHEY and SMNVEV (reference sequence). The CDR3 consists of 16 residues. DNA for the CDR3: TGTGCCAGCAGCCTGACACCTTACTATAGCAATCAGCCCCAGCATTTT. This gives the protein CASSLTPYYSNQPQHF.

This chain joins TRBV30 and TRBJ1-1; D uncertain. V was cut by 0 bases and J by 5 bases, with 13 bases left in between. This CDR3 region has 14 residues. CDR1 is GTSNPN, CDR2 SVGIG, per germline (reference sequence). CDR3 protein: CAWSVGLTSTEAFF. The CDR3 DNA reads TGTGCCTGGAGTGTAGGGCTAACGAGTACTGAAGCTTTCTTT. Variable domain in full (rest from reference TRBV30 and TRBJ1-1): SQTIHQWPATLVQPVGSPLSLECTVEGTSNPNLYWYRQAAGRGLQLLFYSVGIGQISSEVPQNLSASRPQDRQFILSSKKLLLSDSGFYLCAWSVGLTSTEAFFGQGTRLTVV.

This chain joins TRBV28 and TRBJ2-7; 7 nucleotides match TRBD1. Germline CDR1 is MDHEN and CDR2 is SYDVKM. Trimming removed 3 bases from V and 5 bases from J; junction bases left unmatched: 10. This CDR3 region has 15 residues. The CDR3 DNA follows: TGTGCCAGCAGTTTCGAAAACAGGGGTATGAACGAGCAGTACTTC. It is translated as CASSFENRGMNEQYF. Based on the CDR3 plus reference TRBV28 and TRBJ2-7, the full variable domain is DVKVTQSSRYLVKRTGEKVFLECVQDMDHENMFWYRQDPGLGLRLIYFSYDVKMKEKGDIPEGYSVSREKKERFSLILESASTNQTSMYLCASSFENRGMNEQYFGPGTRLTVT.

In its sample, this clone was seen a few times. The V gene is TRBV6-1, the J gene TRBJ1-1; D is undetermined. The CDR3 totals 13 residues. CDR1 is MNHNS and CDR2 is SASEGT in the germline V gene. V was clipped by 3 bases and J by 7 bases, with 12 bases between them. This chain's CDR3 is CASSDPLSLEAFF. As DNA, the CDR3 is TGTGCCAGCAGTGACCCCCTTTCCCTTGAAGCTTTCTTT.

The rearrangement uses TRBV19 and TRBJ2-7; D perhaps matches TRBD1 (5 bases). CDR1 is LNHDA and CDR2 is SQIVND in the germline V gene (reference sequence). V was clipped by 2 bases and J by 11 bases, with 16 bases between them. The CDR3 has 13 amino acids. The CDR3 sequence is CASSITQGPNKYF. CDR3 bases: TGTGCCAGTAGTATAACCCAGGGTCCCAATAAGTACTTC.

This chain links TRBV6-1 with TRBJ1-1; D unclear. CDR1 and CDR2 from the germline V gene are MNHNS and SASEGT. The germline V and J ends were trimmed by 1 base and 4 bases, with 7 bases remaining between them. The CDR3 is 13 amino acids. This chain's CDR3 is CASSEVGSTEAFF. The DNA for the CDR3 is TGTGCCAGCAGTGAAGTGGGGAGCACTGAAGCTTTCTTT.

The chain employs TRBV11-2 and TRBJ1-4; 8 bases fit TRBD1. Germline trimming cut 1 base from V and 7 bases from J; bases unmatched to any gene: 14. The germline CDR1 and CDR2 sequences are SGHAT and FQNNGV. The CDR3 covers 18 residues. CDR3 sequence reads: CASSLGIRDRWDSEKLFF. The CDR3 DNA sequence: TGTGCCAGCAGCTTAGGTATCCGGGACAGGTGGGATTCTGAAAAACTGTTTTTT.

V is TRBV27 and J is TRBJ2-3, with D perhaps given as TRBD1 or TRBD2 (5 bases each). The germline gives CDR1 MNHEY, CDR2 SMNVEV (reference sequence). The CDR3 runs to 20 residues. V lost 2 bases and J 0 bases, leaving 24 bases between the germline ends. As DNA, the CDR3 is TGTGCCAGCAGTTTAGAAGCAGCCCTTTTGGGGACGAAGAGCACAGATACGCAGTATTTT. This translates into CASSLEAALLGTKSTDTQYF.

This clone rates as medium-sized. The chain combines TRBV27 with TRBJ2-5, with D possibly being TRBD1 (7 bases). Between the trimmed V and J ends, which lost 2 bases and 1 base, there was a span of 14 bases. The CDR3 is 16 residues long. Germline lookup yields CDR1 MNHEY and CDR2 SMNVEV (reference sequence). The CDR3 sequence: CASSLGGDSPQETQYF. DNA for the CDR3: TGTGCCAGCAGTTTAGGCGGGGACAGCCCCCAAGAGACCCAGTACTTC.

The chain couples TRBV4-3 to TRBJ2-7; the match to TRBD2 covers 11 bases. Trimming cost V 4 bases and J 3 bases; bases outside gene matches: 8. The CDR3 runs 16 residues. The germline CDR1 and CDR2 sequences are LGHNA and YSLEER. CDR3 sequence reads: CASSPTSGTSGYEQYF. The CDR3, as DNA: TGCGCCAGCAGCCCTACCTCGGGGACTAGCGGCTACGAGCAGTACTTC.

The genes are TRBV7-2 and TRBJ2-7; 7 bases map to TRBD2. The CDR3 contains 14 residues. J was trimmed by 4 bases and V by 4 bases; bases with no gene match: 7. Looked up from germline, CDR1 is SGHTA and CDR2 is FQGNSA. The CDR3 reads CASSSEGLTYEQYF. CDR3 DNA sequence: TGTGCCAGCAGCTCAGAGGGACTAACATACGAGCAGTACTTC.

V is TRBV13 and J is TRBJ1-4; no definite D call. Trimming took 5 bases from V and 3 from J, leaving 13 bases between them. Looked up from germline, CDR1 is PRHDT and CDR2 is FYEKMQ (reference sequence). The CDR3 is 15 residues long. In DNA form, the CDR3 reads TGTGCCAGCAGCGCTTCACGGGTACCTAATGAAAAACTGTTTTTT. The encoded protein is CASSASRVPNEKLFF.

V gene TRBV5-3 combines with J gene TRBJ2-2, with D perhaps given as TRBD1 or TRBD2 (5 bases each). TRBV5-3 is placed among ORFs of uncertain function. Between the trimmed V and J ends, which lost 0 bases and 2 bases, there was a span of 11 bases. CDR3 size: 16 residues. CDR3 in DNA: TGTGCCAGAAGCTTGGCCGGGACGGACAACACCGGGGAGCTGTTTTTT. It specifies CARSLAGTDNTGELFF.

The rearrangement uses TRBV4-3 and TRBJ2-7; 12 bases align to TRBD1. The CDR3 extends over 17 amino acids. Germline V gene data show CDR1 as LGHNA and CDR2 as YSLEER. With V trimmed by 4 bases and J by 0 bases, 7 bases remained unmatched. CDR3 amino acids: CASSPYWGQGASYEQYF. CDR3 nucleotides: TGCGCCAGCAGCCCGTACTGGGGACAGGGGGCCTCCTACGAGCAGTACTTC.

This chain connects TRBV25-1 to TRBJ1-2, with 7 positions matching TRBD1. Trimming cost V 9 bases and J 8 bases; bases outside gene matches: 6. The CDR3 spans 11 residues. The germline gives CDR1 MGHDK, CDR2 SYGVNS. CDR3 protein: CASGRGLGYTF. The CDR3 bases are TGTGCCAGTGGGAGGGGGCTCGGCTACACCTTC.

This clone was seen only once. This chain uses TRBV19 with TRBJ2-1; D perhaps matches TRBD2 (6 bases). Trimming removed 5 bases at V and 7 bases at J, with 12 bases between. CDR1 and CDR2 from the germline V gene are LNHDA and SQIVND (reference sequence). This CDR3 is built from 13 residues. The CDR3 DNA follows: TGTGCCAGTAGTGGGAGGTCGTTGAATGAGCAGTTCTTC. Its protein is CASSGRSLNEQFF.

This chain uses TRBV27 with TRBJ2-1, with 8 bases fitting TRBD2. Germline-derived CDR1 and CDR2 are MNHEY and SMNVEV (reference sequence). V gave up 6 bases and J gave up 9 bases; unmatched junction bases: 16. The CDR3 is made up of 16 amino acids. The CDR3 nucleotides are TGTGCCAGCAGCTCCCCGGTGGGCGGGAGGAAGGCTGAGCAGTTCTTC. Its translation: CASSSPVGGRKAEQFF.

CDR3 DNA sequence: TGTGCCATCAGTGAGGGGACTCGCACCGGGGAGCTGTTTTTT. Protein sequence: CAISEGTRTGELFF. The V gene is TRBV10-3, the J gene TRBJ2-2, with a tentative D call TRBD2 (6 bases). CDR1 and CDR2 from the germline V gene are ENHRY and SYGVKD. The V end was cut by 2 bases, the J end by 4 bases, with 8 bases between. The CDR3 totals 14 residues.